The rows below give T cell receptor beta chains drawn from one sample of a study of CD8 T cells in ankylosing spondylitis. One entry per CDR3 protein, called by TCRdb with MiXCR from the 5' RACE reads. This repertoire shows 200,000 to 250,000 distinct CDR3 sequences, more than 9% found once; its top ten account for about 20%. The sample consisted of blood, either unsorted or a sorted T cell fraction (not recorded which). All receptors come from a male donor with ankylosing spondylitis or in good health (not recorded which). Each CDR3 is given with its conserved first and last residue. The D gene is left open where the match is weak. Rows give clone size only sometimes, using once, few, many, or a class for an expanded clone.

19 TRBJ2-4 . TRBV3-1 . CAICPPAASGRGSKNIQYF TGTGCCATCTGTCCCCCGGCTGCTAGCGGCAGGGGGAGTAAAAACATTCAGTACTTC
10 TRBJ1-1 . TRBV29-1 many CSVVYTEAFF TGCAGCGTTGTTTACACTGAAGCTTTCTTT
13 TRBJ2-4 . TRBV3-1 few CASSPRGLQIQYF TGTGCCAGCAGCCCCAGGGGACTCCAGATTCAGTACTTC
18 TRBJ1-5 . TRBV12-3/TRBV12-4 many CASSFVPGRRVSNQPQHF TGTGCCAGCAGTTTCGTCCCAGGTCGGAGGGTTAGCAATCAGCCCCAGCATTTT
14 TRBJ1-1 . TRBV5-6 many CASSLPQVGGEAFF TGTGCCAGCAGCTTGCCACAGGTCGGCGGGGAAGCTTTCTTT
14 TRBJ2-3 TRBD2 TRBV28 few CASSRAGDTDTQYF TGTGCCAGCAGTCGAGCGGGAGACACAGATACGCAGTATTTT
15 TRBJ1-4 . TRBV6-1 few CASSVSGAANEKLFF TGTGCCAGCAGTGTCAGTGGGGCAGCTAATGAAAAACTGTTTTTT
11 TRBJ1-1 . TRBV2 many CASTVNTEAFF TGTGCCAGCACAGTGAACACTGAAGCTTTCTTT
14 TRBJ1-1 . TRBV5-1 many CASSLEVRYTEAFF TGCGCCAGCAGCTTGGAAGTCCGATACACTGAAGCTTTCTTT
15 TRBJ1-3 . TRBV6-5 . CASSYSGESGNTIYF TGTGCCAGCAGTTACTCGGGGGAATCTGGAAACACCATATATTTT
15 TRBJ1-2 . TRBV20-1 many CSAKTPDRANYGYTF TGCAGTGCCAAAACACCGGACCGCGCTAACTATGGCTACACCTTC
19 TRBJ1-2 TRBD1 TRBV24-1 many CATSDYPVGRGTGFYGYTF TGTGCCACCAGTGACTATCCGGTTGGCAGGGGGACCGGCTTCTATGGCTACACCTTC
15 TRBJ1-1 TRBD1 TRBV12-3/TRBV12-4 many CASSFGRGRFTEAFF TGTGCCAGCAGTTTTGGCAGGGGGCGGTTCACTGAAGCTTTCTTT
16 TRBJ2-5 . TRBV5-1 many CASRAGTTIREETQYF TGCGCCAGCAGGGCCGGGACGACCATTCGGGAGGAGACCCAGTACTTC
14 TRBJ1-4 TRBD1 TRBV15 many CATSLTGSNEKLFF TGTGCCACCAGCTTGACAGGGAGTAATGAAAAACTGTTTTTT
13 TRBJ2-1 . TRBV7-9 . CASKPGAGNEQFF TGTGCCAGCAAACCCGGGGCCGGGAATGAGCAGTTCTTC
15 TRBJ2-5 TRBD2 TRBV20-1 many CSAYGLAGSGETQYF TGCAGTGCTTACGGACTAGCGGGCTCTGGGGAGACCCAGTACTTC
13 TRBJ2-7 . TRBV7-8 many CASSLGPDSEQYF TGTGCCAGCAGCTTAGGCCCGGACAGCGAGCAGTACTTC
12 TRBJ1-1 . TRBV30 . CAWSVGVGGVFF TGTGCCTGGAGTGTGGGGGTAGGAGGTGTTTTCTTT
14 TRBJ1-2 . TRBV19 . CATTKTGGSYGYTF TGTGCCACCACTAAAACCGGGGGGTCGTATGGCTACACCTTC
13 TRBJ2-2 . TRBV12-3/TRBV12-4 . CASSLLEPGELFF TGTGCCAGCAGTTTACTAGAGCCCGGGGAGCTGTTTTTT
15 TRBJ1-1 TRBD1 TRBV7-2 many CASSLGDRRNTEAFF TGTGCCAGCAGCTTAGGGGACAGAAGGAACACTGAAGCTTTCTTT
13 TRBJ2-2 . TRBV11-2 . CASSLELGGELFF TGTGCCAGCAGCTTAGAACTAGGGGGGGAGCTGTTTTTT
14 TRBJ2-7 TRBD2 TRBV6-1 many CASRLAGGSLEQYF TGTGCCAGCAGACTAGCGGGGGGGTCGTTGGAGCAGTACTTC
16 TRBJ1-1 TRBD1 TRBV20-1 many CRTPRAGGFGNTEAFF TGCAGGACACCTCGGGCAGGGGGTTTCGGGAACACTGAAGCTTTCTTT
13 TRBJ1-1 . TRBV20-1 few CSASWGRKTEAFF TGCAGTGCTAGTTGGGGTAGGAAGACTGAAGCGTTCTTT
15 TRBJ2-4 . TRBV20-1 few CSAEHSSLAKNIQYF TGCAGTGCCGAGCATAGCAGCCTAGCCAAAAACATTCAGTACTTC
15 TRBJ2-3 . TRBV5-6 . CASSLGGRAADTQYF TGTGCCAGCAGTCTTGGTGGCAGGGCGGCAGATACGCAGTATTTT
15 TRBJ2-3 TRBD2 TRBV28 . CASILASGSTDTQYF TGTGCCAGCATCTTGGCTAGCGGCTCCACAGATACGCAGTATTTT
16 TRBJ2-2 TRBD2 TRBV5-1 many CASSSGLAGTTGELFF TGCGCCAGCAGCTCCGGACTAGCGGGGACCACCGGGGAGCTGTTTTTT
14 TRBJ2-5 . TRBV28 many CASSSPGTRQTQYF TGTGCCAGCAGTTCGCCGGGAACGAGGCAGACCCAGTACTTC
13 TRBJ1-2 . TRBV20-1 many CSATQGTNYGYTF TGCAGTGCAACACAGGGAACGAACTATGGCTACACCTTC
21 TRBJ2-3 TRBD2 TRBV20-1 . CSASSSLILATVVASPDTQYF TGCAGTGCTAGTAGTAGCCTAATACTAGCGACAGTAGTAGCGAGTCCAGATACGCAGTATTTT
14 TRBJ1-5 . TRBV5-1 many CASSIDRSNQPQHF TGCGCCAGCAGCATCGACAGGAGCAATCAGCCCCAGCATTTT
15 TRBJ1-1 TRBD1 TRBV29-1 many CSVNRDRGGNTEAFF TGCAGCGTGAACCGGGACAGGGGGGGGAACACTGAAGCTTTCTTT
13 TRBJ2-5 . TRBV5-5 many CASYRQIQETQYF TGTGCCTCCTATAGACAGATCCAAGAGACCCAGTACTTC
14 TRBJ2-3 . TRBV7-2 many CASSLGLVPDTQYF TGTGCCAGCAGCTTAGGACTAGTCCCAGATACGCAGTATTTT
14 TRBJ1-2 . TRBV11-1 many CASSPTVTGIGYTF TGTGCCAGCAGTCCTACCGTGACAGGTATTGGCTACACCTTC
14 TRBJ1-6 TRBD1 TRBV5-1 many CASSGTGGNSPLHF TGTGCCAGCAGCGGGACAGGGGGCAATTCACCCCTCCACTTT